Below are 31 T cell receptor beta chains sequenced from a single sample in a study of blood T cell repertoires in COVID-19. Data came from immunoSEQ multiplex PCR; TCRdb stores just in-frame clones and leaves some out. The table has hundreds of thousands of clones, approximately 90% seen once; the top ten hold 0.95% to 1.2%. Sequenced input: PBMCs or T cells enriched from blood (not recorded which). The source of these receptors is a man aged 30 to 39 who had recovered from COVID-19.

This chain uses TRBV6-1 with TRBJ1-2; TRBD1 might be the D (6 bases). Germline CDR1 MNHNS, CDR2 SASEGT. Deletions cut 2 bases from V and 3 bases from J, with 19 bases between. This CDR3 contains 17 residues. This chain's CDR3 is CASSEKLDSLTYYGYTF. As DNA, the CDR3 is TGTGCCAGCAGTGAAAAGCTGGACAGCCTGACATACTATGGCTACACCTTC.

This clone occurred a few times. Other DNA sequences from this sample encode an identical CDR3 as well. The chain recombines TRBV7-9 with TRBJ1-2; the D is unclear. This CDR3 is 13 amino acids long. Per the germline V gene, CDR1 is SEHNR and CDR2 is FQNEAQ (reference sequence). V dropped 2 bases and J dropped 2 bases, with 6 bases sitting between them. The CDR3 region is CASSLPGNYGYTF. The CDR3 coding sequence is TGTGCCAGCAGCTTACCCGGGAACTATGGCTACACCTTC.

The rearrangement joins TRBV7-3 to TRBJ2-7, with 7 bases lining up with TRBD1. The CDR3 loop spans 13 amino acids. V was clipped by 1 base and J by 3 bases; unmatched bases: 0. Germline CDR1 SGHTA, CDR2 FQGTGA. DNA for the CDR3: TGTGCCAGCAGCTTAAACAGGGGCTACGAGCAGTACTTC. This encodes CASSLNRGYEQYF.

As regards this clone: Relative to the germline gene, one junction end is altered; a read error may explain this. The chain links TRBV30 to TRBJ1-3; 8 bases match TRBD1. The V gene's germline CDR1 is GTSNPN and CDR2 SVGIG (reference sequence). The CDR3 spans 12 residues. The CDR3 region is CAWTRTGPLLHF. CDR3 coding DNA: TGTGCCTGGACTAGGACAGGGCCTCTTCTACATTTT.

The chain has TRBV30 and TRBJ1-1; D gene unclear. Germline V lookup: CDR1 GTSNPN, CDR2 SVGIG (reference sequence). The CDR3 contains 15 residues. Trimming removed 0 bases at V and 11 bases at J, with 22 bases between. As DNA, the CDR3 is TGTGCCTGGAGTGTACGGGTTTGGGTTCGCGATGGGGCTTTCTTT. Translated: CAWSVRVWVRDGAFF.

This sequence joins TRBV5-1 and TRBJ1-5; TRBD1 aligns across 9 bases. CDR1 and CDR2 from the germline V gene are SGHRS and YFSETQ. Unmatched junction bases numbered 8, after V lost 4 bases and J lost 6 bases. The CDR3 has 15 amino acids. The CDR3 coding sequence is TGCGCCAGCAGCCCCACAGGGGGCCGAATTCAGCCCCAGCATTTT. Translation gives CASSPTGGRIQPQHF.

The J gene is TRBJ2-7, the V gene TRBV6-5; D possibly corresponds to TRBD2 (5 bases). The germline V and J ends were trimmed by 6 bases and 3 bases, with 12 bases remaining between them. Germline V CDR1 and CDR2: MNHEY, SVGAGI. This CDR3 has 13 amino acids. The CDR3: CASSRTGIYEQYF. The DNA for the CDR3 is TGTGCCAGCAGCCGGACTGGAATCTACGAGCAGTACTTC.

The chain uses TRBV6-6 and TRBJ2-7, with 8 bases aligning to TRBD2. V shed 7 bases and J 2 bases; nucleotides not matched to a gene: 13. This CDR3 has 16 amino acids. The germline V gene encodes CDR1 MNHNY and CDR2 SVGAGI (reference sequence). The CDR3 DNA follows: TGTGCCAGCACCAGAATAGGTCCTAGCGGGCCCTACGAGCAGTACTTC. Translated: CASTRIGPSGPYEQYF.

This chain links TRBV12-5 with TRBJ2-3; no firm D call. This CDR3 has 13 amino acids. Germline lookup yields CDR1 LGHNT and CDR2 FRNRAP. V dropped 6 bases and J dropped 0 bases, with 7 bases sitting between them. In DNA, the CDR3 is TGTGCTAGTGGCTCTCCTAGCACAGATACGCAGTATTTT. Amino acid sequence: CASGSPSTDTQYF.

The V gene is TRBV15, the J gene TRBJ2-1; 7 nucleotides line up with TRBD2. From germline, CDR1 is LNHNV and CDR2 YYDKDF (reference sequence). V lost 3 bases, J lost 1 base, and 9 bases stayed unmatched. The CDR3 runs 17 residues. The CDR3 loop is CATSRVPPGGSYNEQFF. In nucleotides, the CDR3 is TGTGCCACCAGCAGGGTACCCCCGGGAGGTTCCTACAATGAGCAGTTCTTC.

This chain links TRBV4-1 with TRBJ2-7, with 8 bases fitting TRBD1. The CDR3 runs 16 residues. Unmatched junction bases numbered 5, after V lost 0 bases and J lost 1 base. Germline loops: CDR1 MGHRA, CDR2 YSYEKL. In DNA form, the CDR3 reads TGCGCCAGCAGCCAAGATGAAGGGACAGGATCCTACGAGCAGTACTTC. It specifies CASSQDEGTGSYEQYF.

This chain links TRBV2 with TRBJ2-7; TRBD1 agrees at 7 bases. V lost 7 bases, J lost 6 bases, and 9 bases stayed unmatched. The CDR3 is made up of 13 amino acids. Germline loops: CDR1 SNHLY, CDR2 FYNNEI. CDR3 sequence reads: CASIGQASPEQYF. Here the CDR3 DNA reads TGTGCCAGCATTGGACAGGCTTCCCCCGAGCAGTACTTC. Combining the CDR3 with reference TRBV2 and TRBJ2-7 gives the whole variable domain EPEVTQTPSHQVTQMGQEVILRCVPISNHLYFYWYRQILGQKVEFLVSFYNNEISEKSEIFDDQFSVERPDGSNFTLKIRSTKLEDSAMYFCASIGQASPEQYFGPGTRLTVT.

V and J are TRBV7-2 and TRBJ2-3, with 8 nucleotides matching TRBD1. Germline V gene sequence: CDR1 SGHTA, CDR2 FQGNSA. The CDR3 is 15 amino acids. The junction had 5 bases not matched to a gene; V was cut back by 5 bases and J by 1 base. CDR3 DNA sequence: TGTGCCAGCAGCCGGGGACAGGTACGCACAGATACGCAGTATTTT. Its translation is CASSRGQVRTDTQYF.

The J gene is TRBJ1-2, the V gene TRBV11-2; 10 bases match TRBD1. V dropped 2 bases and J dropped 6; count of bases not matched to a gene: 3. CDR1 is SGHAT, CDR2 FQNNGV, per germline. The length of the CDR3 is 14 residues. For the CDR3, the DNA is TGTGCCAGCAGCTTATTCGGGACAGGGGATGGCTACACCTTC. It codes for CASSLFGTGDGYTF.

The chain is built from TRBV30 and TRBJ1-6; 7 positions match TRBD1. Trimming at V came to 0 bases and at J to 7 bases, leaving 3 bases not matched to a gene. The germline V gene has CDR1 GTSNPN and CDR2 SVGIG (reference sequence). The length of the CDR3 is 14 residues. DNA for the CDR3: TGTGCCTGGAGTGTCGAGACAGGGAATTCACCCCTCCACTTT. Translating it yields CAWSVETGNSPLHF.

A single count supports this clone. The rearrangement links TRBV4-2 to TRBJ2-1, with a possible D match to TRBD1 (6 bases). The germline V gene has CDR1 LGHNA and CDR2 YNFKEQ. Trimming cost V 0 bases and J 7 bases, with 10 bases left between them. CDR3 length equals 14 residues. The CDR3 loop reads CASSQDWTVNEQFF. The CDR3 coding sequence is TGTGCCAGCAGCCAAGATTGGACAGTGAATGAGCAGTTCTTC.

The rearrangement links TRBV4-2 to TRBJ2-3; 9 nucleotides match TRBD2. Per germline, CDR1 LGHNA and CDR2 YNFKEQ. CDR3 length: 20 residues. Trimming took 3 bases from V and 0 from J; bases not matched to a gene: 16. The CDR3 sequence is CASSQKRSGTSFESTDTQYF. The CDR3 coding sequence is TGTGCCAGCAGCCAGAAGCGATCCGGGACTAGCTTTGAAAGCACAGATACGCAGTATTTT.

The chain employs TRBV28 and TRBJ1-5; possibly TRBD1 for D (6 bases). This CDR3 spans 16 amino acids. V was clipped by 6 bases and J by 3 bases, with 18 bases between them. In germline, CDR1 is MDHEN, CDR2 SYDVKM. The CDR3 nucleotides are TGTGCCAGCAGCTTGGGGGCATTCAATGTCAATCAGCCCCAGCATTTT. Its translation: CASSLGAFNVNQPQHF.

This clone was observed a handful of times. CDR3 DNA: TGTGCCACCGTAGCGGGAGTAGGCGGGGAGCTGTTTTTT. Its translation: CATVAGVGGELFF. This chain uses TRBV10-3 with TRBJ2-2; 9 nucleotides align to TRBD2. CDR3 size: 13 residues. The germline CDR1 and CDR2 sequences are ENHRY and SYGVKD. V trimming: 10 bases; J trimming: 7 bases; junction bases outside the gene matches: 7.

In DNA form, the CDR3 reads TGTGCCAGCAGCCCCGCACAGGGCATGAGAGCTGAAGCTTTCTTT. Amino acid sequence: CASSPAQGMRAEAFF. This chain uses TRBV11-2 with TRBJ1-1, with D possibly TRBD1 on 6 matching bases. There are 15 residues in the CDR3. The germline gives CDR1 SGHAT, CDR2 FQNNGV. V was clipped by 5 bases and J by 6 bases, with 19 bases between them. Variable domain in full (rest from reference TRBV11-2 and TRBJ1-1): EAGVAQSPRYKIIEKRQSVAFWCNPISGHATLYWYQQILGQGPKLLIQFQNNGVVDDSQLPKDRFSAERLKGVDSTLKIQPAKLEDSAVYLCASSPAQGMRAEAFFGQGTRLTVV.

This clone was seen only once. The chain links TRBV3-1 (or the pseudogene TRBV3-2) to TRBJ2-3; 10 bases fit TRBD2. The CDR3 loop spans 15 amino acids. In germline, CDR1 is LGHDT, CDR2 YNNKEL (reference sequence). Trimming at V came to 4 bases and at J to 6 bases, leaving 7 bases not matched to a gene. As DNA, the CDR3 is TGTGCCAGCAGCCTTAGCGGGGGGTGGGCGGATACGCAGTATTTT. It translates to CASSLSGGWADTQYF.

This chain uses TRBV5-1 with TRBJ2-5, with 7 bases identical to TRBD1. Germline CDR1 reads SGHRS; CDR2 reads YFSETQ. The CDR3 spans 16 residues. The ends lost 1 base at V and 5 bases at J; junction bases unmatched: 11. CDR3 nucleotides: TGCGCCAGCAGCTTGTTGGCAGGGGGAATTTTGGAGACCCAGTACTTC. Amino acids: CASSLLAGGILETQYF. The full variable domain, rest sourced from reference TRBV5-1 and TRBJ2-5, is KAGVTQTPRYLIKTRGQQVTLSCSPISGHRSVSWYQQTPGQGLQFLFEYFSETQRNKGNFPGRFSGRQFSNSRSEMNVSTLELGDSALYLCASSLLAGGILETQYFGPGTRLLVL.

This clone was seen many times. The V and J genes are TRBV4-2 and TRBJ2-7; 8 positions agree with TRBD2. The CDR3 has 18 residues. The germline V gene encodes CDR1 LGHNA and CDR2 YNFKEQ. V was pared by 1 base and J by 3 bases, with 14 bases of the junction left unmatched. The chain's CDR3 is CASSQVGPLTSGNYEQYF. CDR3 DNA sequence: TGTGCCAGCAGCCAAGTCGGACCCCTAACTAGCGGTAACTACGAGCAGTACTTC.

The chain uses TRBV7-2 and TRBJ2-5; the match to TRBD1 covers 9 bases. The V and J ends lost 7 bases and 5 bases, in that order; junction bases with no gene match: 11. The CDR3 has 15 amino acids. Germline V gene data show CDR1 as SGHTA and CDR2 as FQGNSA. The CDR3 spells CASNLLTGGRETQYF. The CDR3 coding sequence is TGTGCCAGCAACCTACTAACAGGGGGCAGGGAGACCCAGTACTTC.

This sequence joins TRBV27 and TRBJ1-1; D is undetermined. CDR1 and CDR2 (germline): MNHEY, SMNVEV (reference sequence). CDR3 length: 16 amino acids. With 1 base removed from V and 5 bases from J, the gap between germline ends came to 17 bases. As DNA, the CDR3 is TGTGCCAGCAGTTTATTTGGGCGGGTGGGGAGAACTGAAGCTTTCTTT. As protein: CASSLFGRVGRTEAFF.

The V call is TRBV6-2 or TRBV6-3, the J call TRBJ2-3, with D possibly matching TRBD2 (6 bases). Germline V gives CDR1 MNHEY, CDR2 SVGEGT. The V end was cut by 4 bases, the J end by 6 bases, with 11 bases between. The CDR3 consists of 13 residues. The DNA of the CDR3 is TGTGCCAGCAGTTTTCAAACTAGCGATACGCAGTATTTT. It is translated as CASSFQTSDTQYF.

CDR3 sequence (DNA): TGTGCCACCAGCAGAGATGCGACAGGGGGAGGTTATGGCTACACCTTC. Encoded protein: CATSRDATGGGYGYTF. V gene TRBV15 combines with J gene TRBJ1-2; the match to TRBD1 covers 9 bases. Germline V lookup: CDR1 LNHNV, CDR2 YYDKDF (reference sequence). This CDR3 comprises 16 residues. V shed 0 bases, J shed 5 bases, and the junction held 7 bases outside the gene matches.

This rearrangement joins TRBV5-1 to TRBJ1-1, with 7 bases matching TRBD1. With V trimmed by 6 bases and J by 1 base, 3 bases remained unmatched. This CDR3 region has 13 residues. Germline CDR1 is SGHRS and CDR2 is YFSETQ. The CDR3 region has the DNA TGCGCCAGCAAACGGGACAGGAACACTGAAGCTTTCTTT. Its protein product is CASKRDRNTEAFF.

A word on this clone: The sample carries other DNA sequences with the same CDR3. This chain uses TRBV18 with TRBJ1-2; 7 positions agree with TRBD1. V was pared by 3 bases and J by 6 bases, with 4 bases of the junction left unmatched. Germline V lookup: CDR1 KGHSH, CDR2 LQKENI. CDR3 length: 13 amino acids. The CDR3 sequence: CASSPSGGNGYTF. The CDR3 region has the DNA TGTGCCAGCTCACCCTCAGGGGGAAATGGCTACACCTTC.

This clone was found once. The chain joins TRBV14 to TRBJ2-1; 8 nucleotides agree with TRBD2. Germline assignment: CDR1 SGHDN and CDR2 FVKESK. J was trimmed by 7 bases and V by 11 bases; bases with no gene match: 13. The length of the CDR3 is 14 residues. CDR3 in DNA: TGTGCCTCCTCGTACCCGGGAGGGTGGAATGAGCAGTTCTTC. Its protein is CASSYPGGWNEQFF.

The chain employs TRBV15 and TRBJ2-3; D remains ambiguous. The ends were cut back, 8 bases at V and 5 bases at J, with 11 bases in the middle. Germline V gene sequence: CDR1 LNHNV, CDR2 YYDKDF (reference sequence). The CDR3 has 12 amino acids. The CDR3 DNA sequence: TGTGCCACCGCCGCGCACGTAGATACGCAGTATTTT. It translates to CATAAHVDTQYF. The variable domain in full, with the rest retrieved from reference TRBV15 and TRBJ2-3, is DAMVIQNPRYQVTQFGKPVTLSCSQTLNHNVMYWYQQKSSQAPKLLFHYYDKDFNNEADTPDNFQSRRPNTSFCFLDIRSPGLGDTAMYLCATAAHVDTQYFGPGTRLTVL.